This T cell receptor beta chain was identified in a study of a mutant IDH1 vaccine in newly diagnosed glioma. Stated time point: week 11, during vaccination. All doses held 300 ug of mutant IDH1 20-mer peptide, with topical imiquimod. The CDR3 runs to 15 residues. The germline CDR1 and CDR2 sequences are LGHNA and YNFKEQ. V lost 1 base, J lost 2 bases, and 5 bases stayed unmatched. A word on this clone: What it recognizes is unknown.

The method was immunoSEQ multiplex PCR; TCRdb's version includes in-frame clones alone and lacks a portion of them. The table includes under 150,000 clones, just under 80% detected once. The chain uses TRBV4-2 and TRBJ2-7; 7 bases are a match to TRBD1. This receptor was identified in a man in his forties with glioma. The specimen comprised PBMCs, sampled from a glioma patient whose treatment included an IDH1 peptide vaccine. The CDR3 coding sequence is TGTGCCAGCAGCCAAGCCGGGACAGCAACCTACGAGCAGTACTTC. The encoded protein is CASSQAGTATYEQYF.